This TCR beta chain is drawn from a study of cytomegalovirus exposure and HLA in healthy donors (dated by TCRdb to the late 2010s). Study-wide context: According to an earlier analysis of around 600 of the donors, some 170 million T cells yielded 120 million or so unique TCR beta sequences and more than 250 Gb of sequence data. An early release covering roughly 600 HLA-typed donors comprised approximately 300 gigabases of sequencing data and around 86 million unique TCR sequences. Among the roughly 400 genotyped donors, about 83% belonged to the genetic ancestry cluster associated with self-reported Caucasian donors. The study was designed to test whether signatures of past pathogen exposure could be identified by cataloging public T cell receptors. The study profiled the T cell repertoires of some 610 subjects by immunosequencing and related them to cytomegalovirus serostatus. A separate validation cohort of more than 100 different subjects was used in addition to the 666-subject first cohort. To predict cytomegalovirus infection status, the study combined high-throughput TCR immunosequencing, statistical association of individual TCRs with disease status, and machine learning. A later analysis re-analyzed previously published TCR beta repertoires from 500 to 700 donors and added high-resolution HLA genotyping to study TCR occurrence patterns. Rather than drawing on any new phenotypic data, the later analysis identified candidate immune exposures from TCR beta sequences and the way those sequences occurred across donors. To decide whether each TCR beta V gene segment behaved as functional or pseudogenic, an earlier analysis of approximately 620 of the donors relied on high-throughput TCR beta sequencing. Donor age, sex, ethnicity and CMV serostatus were collected together with the repertoire data. A later genetic analysis took genome-wide SNP genotypes for 398 of the 666 donors and used that subset as a discovery cohort. Every repertoire in the discovery cohort had been generated on one and the same sequencing platform. HLA typing covered class I and class II loci at four-digit resolution. The number of donors typed differed by locus, with about 629-630 for A, B, C, DRB1 and DQB1, roughly 520 for DQA1, over 600 for DPA1, and around 430 for DPB1. Because of strong linkage in the cohort, roughly five DR-DQ haplotypes were treated as single units for association and clustering. On average, roughly 250,000 unique TCR beta nucleotide sequences were sequenced per donor among about 400 genotyped donors of the cohort, with roughly 18% of those sequences being non-productive. The investigation overall reported the following: According to a later analysis, TCR association rates differed among HLA loci, with DRB1 alleles showing the most associated TCRs and HLA-C alleles showing the fewest. Because HLA typing was unavailable for some donors at each locus, only the typed subset was used in association tests. A total of roughly 160 TCR beta chains were listed by the study as associated with cytomegalovirus. In an earlier analysis of 500 to 650 of the donors, most TCR beta V segments appeared in productive rearrangements about 87% or about 30% of the time, broadly matching IMGT annotations. According to a later analysis, most CMV-associated TCR beta chains appeared to be HLA-restricted, and the HLA associations seemed to be driven largely by CMV exposure. A later analysis reported that several top co-occurrence clusters appeared linked to parvovirus B19, influenza, CMV and Epstein-Barr virus. A further reported finding was that TCR beta sequences accurately predicted the HLA-A and HLA-B alleles for most subjects in the first cohort. For the cohort, immune exposure information was limited to CMV serostatus. Compared with the roughly 710-donor mean, donors in an Asian-associated ancestry cluster had fewer N-insertions in productive TCRs, according to a later genetic analysis. The authors suggested that the approach could potentially be extended to other disease states and immunological phenotypes. Strong co-occurrence of HLA alleles, especially DR and DQ, made assigning TCR associations to individual alleles difficult. A later analysis associated some 17,000 TCR beta sequences with specific HLA alleles at a false discovery rate of 0.05. Correlated functional status among segregating V segments might reflect linkage disequilibrium, but an unknown experimental factor could not be ruled out. V-gene and J-gene trimming of TCR beta chains was associated with a missense DCLRE1C variant in a later genetic analysis, and the association was replicated in an independent cohort. In this cohort, only TCR beta chains were sequenced, and detectable features were limited by the absence of alpha or paired-chain data. Some IMGT-functional V segments, including TRBV6-2 and TRBV6-3, could not be told apart with the 87-base-pair reads, so those segments were excluded. In a later analysis, HLA-associated TCR beta chains showed more clonal expansion and lower generation probabilities than non-associated chains that were equally common. While some public TCRs were present in many individuals, most TCR sequences turned up only very rarely across donors. The earlier analysis of 587 of the donors excluded roughly 16 rarely observed V segments, including chromosome 9 orphons, because counts were too low. A cluster of highly shared sequence variants was judged likely to be a technical artifact of the sequencing pipeline. Presence/absence analyses assumed roughly uniform sequencing depth across donors, an assumption that may not hold. In vitro tests confirmed that three of the cytomegalovirus-associated TCR beta chains recognize cytomegalovirus antigens. Cytomegalovirus status was reported to be diagnosed by the classifier with high specificity and sensitivity in both the original and validation cohorts.

The library was made by the immunoSEQ multiplex PCR assay. For the multiplex PCR, a mixture combining 60 forward primers for TCR Vbeta segments and 13 reverse primers for TCR Jbeta segments was used. The CDR3 region of rearranged TCR beta genes was amplified from genomic DNA with a multiplex PCR assay. On the Illumina HiSeq System, the amplified TCR beta libraries were sequenced as 87-base-pair reads. In the paper's pipeline: A later analysis counted approximately 74 million unique TCR beta chains across the 670 or so repertoires, and approximately 11 million of these chains were shared by at least two donors. Raw reads were error-corrected and collapsed into unique sequences by a nearest-neighbor algorithm in which closely related sequences were merged to remove PCR and sequencing errors. CDR3 sequences were aligned to IMGT reference sequences to assign V, D and J gene segments. For a sequence to be retained, at least a six-nucleotide match to both a V gene segment and a J gene segment was required. A rearrangement was called productive if the CDR3 had no stop codons and remained in frame with V and J, and every other rearrangement was called non-productive. Following IMGT convention, CDR3 was defined as the stretch from the second conserved V-encoded cysteine to the conserved J-encoded phenylalanine. The earlier analysis of some 540 of the donors excluded any sequence lacking an unambiguous match to a single V gene segment. In an earlier analysis of a few hundred of the donors, V segments were called functional above 56.7% productive rearrangements and were called segregating when the between-donor standard deviation exceeded 5%. To diagnose cytomegalovirus status from the catalog of TCR beta chain sequences, a statistical classification framework was built. In a later analysis, V and J genes were assigned by comparing TCR nucleotide sequences against IMGT/GENE-DB human TR gene sequences. The TCRdist pipeline was used in a later analysis to assign CDR3 sequences and most-parsimonious VDJ recombination scenarios. In a later analysis, each TCR beta chain was defined by its CDR3 amino acid sequence together with its V-gene family, and reads lacking a unique V-gene family were excluded. To address suspected cross-contamination and a sequencing artifact, a later analysis removed a few hundred highly shared, low-generation-probability nucleotide sequences. In a later analysis, a clonal expansion index was calculated for each public chain from normalized within-repertoire ranks of inferred template counts. In a later analysis, generation probabilities were computed with a VDJ recombination model fitted to out-of-frame rearrangements, and the resulting probabilities were checked against IGoR. Hypergeometric tests were used in a later analysis to score TCR-TCR, TCR-HLA and TCR-CMV co-occurrence, with a repertoire-size bias correction applied to the TCR pairs. In a later analysis, false discovery rates were estimated by permuting HLA or CMV assignments 20 times. In a later analysis, co-occurring TCRs were grouped using DBSCAN, and TCRdist sequence similarity was added for clustering within HLA-allele-positive subsets. For co-occurrence clustering, repertoires with fewer than 30,000 or more than 120,000 public chains were excluded, along with roughly 5 repertoires with anomalous nucleotide sharing. TCRdb mirrors the immuneACCESS table, restricted to in-frame sequences. Some clones are absent from its copies; in checked studies, under half trace to an unresolved V gene, and the reason for the others is unknown. V, J and clone size derive from that table, while D and trimming were established from the DNA sequence. Across this sample there are 150,000 to 200,000 clones, with 70% to 80% seen only once. Approximately 10% of the sample lies in the top ten.

Comments on this clone: The specificity of this receptor is unknown. Base qualities are not recorded, but no much larger clone differs from it by a single base.

The cohort comprised 550 to 700 healthy bone marrow donors. At the time of sampling, all cohort members were nominally healthy, though unrecorded immune exposures were likely present. The donor was CMV seropositive and belonged to the group of about 290 seropositive cohort members. A peripheral blood sample was collected from each donor, and TCR beta sequencing was performed on peripheral blood mononuclear cells. The Qiagen DNeasy Blood Extraction Kit was used to extract genomic DNA from the blood cell samples. The cysteine opens and the phenylalanine closes a CDR3 of 13 amino acids. Only the CDR3 region is kept as DNA, spanning 39 bases read in frame from base 1. CDR1 SGHDT and CDR2 YYEEEE are derived from the germline V gene. Cut back by 4 bases and 8 bases, the V and J ends lie 15 bases apart.

What was sequenced was PBMCs. The receptor chain draws on TRBV5-6 and TRBJ1-2; the D gene remains uncertain. The receptor's source is a young man in good health and CMV-seropositive. The DNA reads TGTGCCAGCAGCCGAGGGTCTCCCTCGGGCTACACCTTC. It translates to CASSRGSPSGYTF. With all but the CDR3 taken from the reference TRBV5-6 and TRBJ1-2 genes, the full variable domain is: DAGVTQSPTHLIKTRGQQVTLRCSPKSGHDTVSWYQQALGQGPQFIFQYYEEEERQRGNFPDRFSGHQFPNYSSELNVNALLLGDSALYLCASSRGSPSGYTFGSGTRLTVV.